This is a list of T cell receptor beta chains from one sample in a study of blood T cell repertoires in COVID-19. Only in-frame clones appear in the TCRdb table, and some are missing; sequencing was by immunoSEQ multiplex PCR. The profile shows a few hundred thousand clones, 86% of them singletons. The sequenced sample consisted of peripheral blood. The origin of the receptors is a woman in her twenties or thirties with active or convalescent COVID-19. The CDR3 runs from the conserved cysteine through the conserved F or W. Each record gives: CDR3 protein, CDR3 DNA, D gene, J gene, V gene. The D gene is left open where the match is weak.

CDR3 protein: CASSDRRGSYEQYF
CDR3 DNA: TGTGCCAGCTCTGACCGACGGGGATCCTACGAGCAGTACTTC
D gene: -
J gene: TRBJ2-7
V gene: TRBV7-2

CDR3 protein: CASSQDATGKETQYF
CDR3 DNA: TGCGCCAGCAGCCAAGACGCGACAGGAAAAGAGACCCAGTACTTC
D gene: -
J gene: TRBJ2-5
V gene: TRBV4-3

CDR3 protein: CASSAGRPNTEAFF
CDR3 DNA: TGTGCCAGCAGCGCGGGACGGCCGAACACTGAAGCTTTCTTT
D gene: -
J gene: TRBJ1-1
V gene: TRBV7-9

CDR3 protein: CASRAGTGEQPQHF
CDR3 DNA: TGTGCCAGCAGGGCCGGGACAGGGGAACAGCCCCAGCATTTT
D gene: TRBD1
J gene: TRBJ1-5
V gene: TRBV6-5

CDR3 protein: CASSEDRGQRAFF
CDR3 DNA: TGTGCCAGCAGTGAGGACAGGGGGCAGAGAGCTTTCTTT
D gene: TRBD1
J gene: TRBJ1-1
V gene: TRBV6-4

CDR3 protein: CASGRGTSRTGELFF
CDR3 DNA: TGTGCCAGCGGGAGGGGAACCTCGAGGACCGGGGAGCTGTTTTTT
D gene: TRBD2
J gene: TRBJ2-2
V gene: TRBV3-1/TRBV3-2

CDR3 protein: CASSLPGMETQYF
CDR3 DNA: TGTGCCAGCAGCTTGCCAGGGATGGAGACCCAGTACTTC
D gene: -
J gene: TRBJ2-5
V gene: TRBV7-2

CDR3 protein: CASSTRGVSGVDYGYTF
CDR3 DNA: TGTGCCAGTAGTACCAGAGGGGTATCGGGGGTCGACTATGGCTACACCTTC
D gene: -
J gene: TRBJ1-2
V gene: TRBV19

CDR3 protein: CAISSSGGQYNEQFF
CDR3 DNA: TGTGCCATCAGCTCTAGCGGGGGGCAATACAATGAGCAGTTCTTC
D gene: TRBD2
J gene: TRBJ2-1
V gene: TRBV10-3

CDR3 protein: CASSYSVEAGELFF
CDR3 DNA: TGTGCCAGCAGTTACTCGGTGGAGGCCGGGGAGCTGTTTTTT
D gene: -
J gene: TRBJ2-2
V gene: TRBV6-5

CDR3 protein: CSAATGNTIYF
CDR3 DNA: TGCAGCGCAGCCACTGGAAACACCATATATTTT
D gene: -
J gene: TRBJ1-3
V gene: TRBV29-1